This entry lists 32 T cell receptor beta chains sequenced from one sample in a study of shared clonotypes between healthy human individuals (dated by TCRdb to 2018 to 2021). CD8 naive samples were obtained by positive selection for CCR7 among CD45RO-negative cells, yielding a CD45RA+CCR7+ population from which TemRA cells were excluded. Library generation was performed with the immunoSEQ multiplex PCR assay. TCRdb obtained this table from immuneACCESS and retained in-frame rearrangements with V and J assigned. These tables miss some clones; where compared with another copy, unresolved V genes account for less than half of the shortfall, and the remainder is unexplained. This sample comprises over 2 million clones, roughly 95% of them detected only once. 1.1% of the sample is taken by the ten largest. The material sequenced was naive CD8+ T cells sorted from blood. What the cell subset or site label conveys for this sample: CD45RA+CCR7+. These receptors originate from a man younger than 35 in good health.

This chain links TRBV7-9 with TRBJ2-2; D possibly matches TRBD1 or TRBD2 (5 bases each). CDR3 size: 15 residues. Trimming cost V 5 bases and J 5 bases, with 15 bases left between them. Germline values: CDR1 SEHNR, CDR2 FQNEAQ (reference sequence). CDR3 sequence: CASSPPGPLTGELFF. The CDR3 region has the DNA TGTGCCAGCAGCCCTCCGGGGCCTCTTACCGGGGAGCTGTTTTTT.

The chain recombines TRBV6-5 with TRBJ2-1; 10 bases agree with TRBD2. CDR1 MNHEY and CDR2 SVGAGI come from the germline V gene. The CDR3 loop spans 13 amino acids. With V trimmed by 10 bases and J by 6 bases, 6 bases remained unmatched. The chain's CDR3 is CATGLADINEQFF. The CDR3 bases are TGTGCCACCGGACTAGCGGACATCAATGAGCAGTTCTTC.

As regards this clone: At one end, the junction sequence differs from germline, possibly due to a read error. The CDR3 DNA reads as TGTGCCAGCAGCCCAGGGTTTTCCGGCGCCGCTCGATTC. Translating it yields CASSPGFSGAARF. V is TRBV7-9 and J is TRBJ2-7; TRBD1 might be the D (5 bases). This CDR3 is 13 amino acids long. The germline gives CDR1 SEHNR, CDR2 FQNEAQ (reference sequence).

In nucleotides, the CDR3 is TGTGCCAGCAGCGTAGCCGTGGAAGATACGCAGTATTTT. This codes for CASSVAVEDTQYF. This chain uses TRBV9 with TRBJ2-3; no clear D gene. V lost 0 bases, J lost 5 bases, and 7 bases lay in between. The CDR3 extends over 13 amino acids. Germline CDR1 is SGDLS and CDR2 is YYNGEE.

The chain couples TRBV27 to TRBJ2-2; D is ambiguous. CDR3 length equals 14 residues. Trimming stripped 6 bases from V and 4 bases from J, with 12 bases between. Germline CDR1 and CDR2: MNHEY and SMNVEV (reference sequence). The CDR3 reads CASRDSWGTGELFF. The CDR3 region has the DNA TGTGCCAGCAGAGACTCCTGGGGCACCGGGGAGCTGTTTTTT.

The chain links TRBV7-6 to TRBJ2-4, with 8 bases matching TRBD1. From germline, CDR1 is SGHVS and CDR2 FNYEAQ. The CDR3 contains 13 residues. J was trimmed by 8 bases and V by 5 bases; bases with no gene match: 5. CDR3 residues: CASSQGASYIQYF. Written as DNA, the CDR3 is TGTGCCAGCAGCCAGGGGGCCAGTTACATTCAGTACTTC.

The chain has TRBV4-3 and TRBJ2-1, with D uncertain. The germline V and J ends were trimmed by 5 bases and 3 bases, with 11 bases remaining between them. Germline-derived CDR1 and CDR2 are LGHNA and YSLEER. The CDR3 has 14 residues. The CDR3 coding sequence is TGCGCCAGCAGCTTCCGTATTCTCTACAATGAGCAGTTCTTC. As protein: CASSFRILYNEQFF.

The rearrangement links TRBV5-3 to TRBJ2-7; D gene uncertain. TRBV5-3 is designated an ORF whose function remains uncertain. Trimming pared 0 bases from V and 3 bases from J, leaving 13 bases between. The CDR3 has 15 amino acids. The CDR3 DNA is TGTGCCAGAAGCTTGGGAACAGCTTCCCTCTACGAGCAGTACTTC. Protein sequence: CARSLGTASLYEQYF.

The chain carries TRBV28 and TRBJ2-5, with D possibly being TRBD1 or TRBD2 (6 bases each). This CDR3 contains 20 residues. Trimming stripped 8 bases from V and 1 base from J, with 32 bases between. The germline CDR1 and CDR2 sequences are MDHEN and SYDVKM. This CDR3 is CASSIQYGGREDSIQETQYF. The CDR3, as DNA: TGTGCCAGCTCTATTCAATATGGGGGGCGTGAGGACTCCATCCAAGAGACCCAGTACTTC.

The CDR3: CASSLRTGEILGNSPLHF. The CDR3 nucleotides read TGTGCCAGCAGCTTGAGGACAGGGGAAATTTTAGGGAATTCACCCCTCCACTTT. The chain has TRBV5-6 and TRBJ1-6, with 9 bases matching TRBD1. Trimming cost V 1 base and J 7 bases; bases outside gene matches: 12. Germline V gene data show CDR1 as SGHDT and CDR2 as YYEEEE. This CDR3 spans 18 amino acids.

The chain links TRBV6-5 to TRBJ2-7; TRBD1 matches 7 bases. Germline V gene sequence: CDR1 MNHEY, CDR2 SVGAGI. CDR3 size: 15 residues. J gave up 2 bases and V 0 bases, and 4 bases lay outside the gene matches. The DNA for the CDR3 is TGTGCCAGCAGTTACTCTACCGGACAGGCCTACGAGCAGTACTTC. Translation: CASSYSTGQAYEQYF.

This chain uses TRBV5-4 with TRBJ2-1; the D gene could be TRBD1 or TRBD2 (5 bases each). The CDR3 extends over 11 amino acids. Germline CDR1 is SGHNT and CDR2 is YYREEE (reference sequence). Trimming pared 6 bases from V and 8 bases from J, leaving 9 bases between. CDR3 region: CASMGPYEQFF. The CDR3 bases are TGTGCCAGCATGGGACCGTATGAGCAGTTCTTC. The full variable domain, in which reference TRBV5-4 and TRBJ2-1 provide the parts outside the CDR3, is ETGVTQSPTHLIKTRGQQVTLRCSSQSGHNTVSWYQQALGQGPQFIFQYYREEENGRGNFPPRFSGLQFPNYSSELNVNALELDDSALYLCASMGPYEQFFGPGTRLTVL.

This chain joins TRBV7-6 and TRBJ2-1; 11 positions agree with TRBD2. The CDR3 length is 15 residues. Germline CDR1 SGHVS, CDR2 FNYEAQ. The V segment lost 2 bases and the J segment 7 bases; nucleotides outside the gene matches: 4. The CDR3 reads CASSLLAGGQNEQFF. The DNA for the CDR3 is TGTGCCAGCAGCTTACTAGCGGGGGGCCAAAATGAGCAGTTCTTC.

The V call is TRBV7-9, the J call TRBJ1-1, with D perhaps matching TRBD1 (5 bases). CDR1 is SEHNR and CDR2 is FQNEAQ in the germline V gene (reference sequence). The CDR3 extends over 15 amino acids. V lost 5 bases and J 3 bases, leaving 16 bases between the germline ends. The CDR3 DNA follows: TGTGCCAGCAGCCAAGCCCAGGGTGCCGACACTGAAGCTTTCTTT. Encoded protein: CASSQAQGADTEAFF.

The gene calls are TRBV7-3 and TRBJ2-2, with D uncertain. Trimming pared 0 bases from V and 8 bases from J, leaving 4 bases between. Per the germline V gene, CDR1 is SGHTA and CDR2 is FQGTGA. The CDR3 is made up of 12 amino acids. CDR3 sequence: CASSLTMGELFF. The CDR3 DNA reads as TGTGCCAGCAGCTTAACGATGGGGGAGCTGTTTTTT.

Only one count was recorded for this clone. This chain connects TRBV4-2 to TRBJ2-1; TRBD2 agrees at 10 bases. Germline loops: CDR1 LGHNA, CDR2 YNFKEQ. This CDR3 comprises 18 residues. The V segment lost 0 bases and the J segment 0 bases; nucleotides outside the gene matches: 5. In nucleotides, the CDR3 is TGTGCCAGCAGCCAAGATACAACTAGCGGGGTCTCCTACAATGAGCAGTTCTTC. It specifies CASSQDTTSGVSYNEQFF.

The V call is TRBV27, the J call TRBJ2-3, with D perhaps matching TRBD1 or TRBD2 (6 bases each). V was cut by 5 bases and J by 3 bases, with 21 bases left in between. The CDR3 totals 17 residues. Germline V lookup: CDR1 MNHEY, CDR2 SMNVEV (reference sequence). Written as DNA, the CDR3 is TGTGCCAGCAGTCTCCGGGGGCCGGGTCATTTTACAGATACGCAGTATTTT. It specifies CASSLRGPGHFTDTQYF.

This clone was seen only once. The V gene is TRBV6-1, the J gene TRBJ1-2; 9 nucleotides agree with TRBD1. The V segment lost 3 bases and the J segment 3 bases; nucleotides outside the gene matches: 11. CDR1 is MNHNS, CDR2 SASEGT, per germline. The CDR3 spans 17 residues. The CDR3 is CASSDPGTGLIDYGYTF. CDR3 in DNA: TGTGCCAGCAGTGACCCAGGGACAGGGCTCATCGACTATGGCTACACCTTC.

The chain has TRBV29-1 and TRBJ2-7, with TRBD1 matching 7 bases. Germline trimming cut 6 bases from V and 7 bases from J; bases unmatched to any gene: 12. CDR3 length: 13 residues. Per the germline V gene, CDR1 is SQVTM and CDR2 is ANQGSEA. CDR3 nucleotides: TGCAGCGTGGGGACAGCCGGCATCTATGAGCAGTACTTC. It encodes CSVGTAGIYEQYF.

The chain combines TRBV4-3 with TRBJ2-7, with 7 nucleotides matching TRBD1. The CDR3 runs 14 residues. Germline loops: CDR1 LGHNA, CDR2 YSLEER. V was clipped by 4 bases and J by 2 bases; unmatched bases: 5. The CDR3 loop is CASSPMGQPYEQYF. The CDR3 region has the DNA TGCGCCAGCAGCCCTATGGGACAGCCCTACGAGCAGTACTTC.

The V call is TRBV11-2, the J call TRBJ2-3; 7 positions agree with TRBD2. This CDR3 is built from 15 residues. With V trimmed by 5 bases and J by 5 bases, 10 bases remained unmatched. Germline CDR1 is SGHAT and CDR2 is FQNNGV. CDR3 region: CASSHVWGGEDTQYF. In DNA, the CDR3 is TGTGCCAGCAGCCACGTCTGGGGGGGGGAAGATACGCAGTATTTT.

The rearrangement joins TRBV29-1 to TRBJ2-3; the match to TRBD1 covers 7 bases. J was trimmed by 4 bases and V by 3 bases; bases with no gene match: 4. CDR3 length equals 13 residues. Germline V lookup: CDR1 SQVTM, CDR2 ANQGSEA. The CDR3 reads CSVDPQGADTQYF. The CDR3 DNA sequence: TGCAGCGTTGATCCCCAGGGGGCAGATACGCAGTATTTT.

The gene calls are TRBV9 and TRBJ1-1, with D unresolved. Trimming cost V 2 bases and J 0 bases, with 11 bases left between them. From germline, CDR1 is SGDLS and CDR2 YYNGEE. The CDR3 loop spans 15 amino acids. Written as DNA, the CDR3 is TGTGCCAGCAGCGTTGGGTCGGGGATGAACACTGAAGCTTTCTTT. The encoded protein is CASSVGSGMNTEAFF.

This clone turned up a few times. The chain combines TRBV19 with TRBJ1-2; D unresolved. V was cut by 6 bases and J by 2 bases, with 10 bases left in between. Germline-derived CDR1 and CDR2 are LNHDA and SQIVND (reference sequence). This CDR3 comprises 13 residues. CDR3 DNA: TGTGCCAGTAGCCCTGGGATGAACTATGGCTACACCTTC. Translation: CASSPGMNYGYTF.

The J gene is TRBJ1-5, the V gene TRBV30; D remains unclear. V gave up 5 bases and J gave up 5 bases, with 1 base separating them. Germline values: CDR1 GTSNPN, CDR2 SVGIG (reference sequence). The CDR3 contains 9 residues. CDR3 coding DNA: TGTGCCTGGGATCAGCCCCAGCATTTT. It encodes CAWDQPQHF.

V gene TRBV15 combines with J gene TRBJ2-7; TRBD2 matches 12 bases. V was pared by 4 bases and J by 2 bases, with 6 bases of the junction left unmatched. Germline assignment: CDR1 LNHNV and CDR2 YYDKDF (reference sequence). This CDR3 has 16 amino acids. Here the CDR3 reads CATSTYGLAGPYEQYF. DNA of the CDR3: TGTGCCACCAGCACCTATGGACTAGCGGGACCCTACGAGCAGTACTTC.

In DNA form, the CDR3 reads TGCAGCGTTGAGCGGGGGGGCTGGGATGAGCAGTTCTTC. As protein: CSVERGGWDEQFF. V is TRBV29-1 and J is TRBJ2-1; 9 bases match TRBD2. The CDR3 runs to 13 residues. Germline assignment: CDR1 SQVTM and CDR2 ANQGSEA. V was pared by 3 bases and J by 8 bases, with 5 bases of the junction left unmatched.

This chain links TRBV27 with TRBJ2-3, with D uncertain. Deletions cut 7 bases from V and 1 base from J, with 12 bases between. There are 14 residues in the CDR3. CDR1 MNHEY and CDR2 SMNVEV come from the germline V gene (reference sequence). The CDR3 nucleotides are TGTGCCAGCAAGGAGCTAAGGGGCACAGATACGCAGTATTTT. The encoded protein is CASKELRGTDTQYF.

The chain uses TRBV25-1 and TRBJ2-5; TRBD2 is a possible D gene (8 bases). Deletions cut 8 bases from V and 14 bases from J, with 18 bases between. There are 11 residues in the CDR3. Germline values: CDR1 MGHDK, CDR2 SYGVNS. Here the CDR3 DNA reads TGTGCCAGCGCCCGGGAGGGGGCGGATTACTTC. Translation gives CASAREGADYF.

The V and J genes are TRBV6-6 and TRBJ2-7; unclear D gene. This CDR3 comprises 16 residues. Trimming pared 2 bases from V and 2 bases from J, leaving 16 bases between. Looked up from germline, CDR1 is MNHNY and CDR2 is SVGAGI (reference sequence). The CDR3 DNA is TGTGCCAGCAGTTACGACCGAGCGCTTCCCGCCTACGAGCAGTACTTC. Protein product: CASSYDRALPAYEQYF.

The V call is TRBV25-1, the J call TRBJ1-2, with D possibly being TRBD1 (6 bases). Germline CDR1 is MGHDK and CDR2 is SYGVNS. The V end was cut by 6 bases, the J end by 6 bases, with 17 bases between. The CDR3 is 14 residues long. The CDR3, as DNA: TGTGCCAGCAGCCGAGCCGGGACATCTGATGGCTACACCTTC. This codes for CASSRAGTSDGYTF.

The chain uses TRBV30 and TRBJ1-5; D not resolved. Germline assignment: CDR1 GTSNPN and CDR2 SVGIG (reference sequence). V gave up 0 bases and J gave up 0 bases, with 6 bases separating them. This CDR3 comprises 14 residues. The CDR3 region has the DNA TGTGCCTGGAGTGTGGGGTATAGCAATCAGCCCCAGCATTTT. Amino acids: CAWSVGYSNQPQHF.